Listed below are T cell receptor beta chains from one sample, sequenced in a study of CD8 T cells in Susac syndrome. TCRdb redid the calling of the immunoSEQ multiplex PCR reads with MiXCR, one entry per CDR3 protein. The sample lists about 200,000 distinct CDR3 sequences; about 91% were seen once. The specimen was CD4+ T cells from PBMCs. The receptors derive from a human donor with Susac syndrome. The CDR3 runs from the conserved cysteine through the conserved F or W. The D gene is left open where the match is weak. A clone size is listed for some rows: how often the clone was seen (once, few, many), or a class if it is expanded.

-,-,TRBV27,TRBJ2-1,CASILGRRNEQFF,TGTGCCAGCATATTAGGGCGTCGGAATGAGCAGTTCTTC
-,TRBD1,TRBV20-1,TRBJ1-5,CSAIHRTGLDQPQHF,TGCAGTGCTATCCATAGGACAGGGCTGGATCAGCCCCAGCATTTT
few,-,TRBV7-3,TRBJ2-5,CASSLTLGETQYF,TGTGCCAGCAGCTTAACTTTGGGTGAGACCCAGTACTTC
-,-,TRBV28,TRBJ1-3,CASSPQSGGNTIYF,TGTGCCAGCAGTCCCCAGTCGGGGGGAAACACCATATATTTT
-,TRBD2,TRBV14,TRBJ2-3,CANSKLAGASTDTQYF,TGTGCCAACAGCAAACTAGCGGGGGCTAGCACAGATACGCAGTATTTT
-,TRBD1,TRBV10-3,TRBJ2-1,CAISYKTGDGEQFF,TGTGCCATCAGTTACAAGACAGGGGACGGTGAGCAGTTCTTC
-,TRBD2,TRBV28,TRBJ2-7,CASQGEGTTYEQYF,TGTGCCAGCCAAGGGGAGGGAACAACCTACGAGCAGTACTTC
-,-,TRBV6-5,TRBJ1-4,CASSYSGRTATNEKLFF,TGTGCCAGCAGTTACTCGGGCAGGACCGCAACTAATGAAAAACTGTTTTTT
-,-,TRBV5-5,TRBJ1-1,CASSRGLSGTEAFF,TGTGCCAGCAGCCGGGGGCTTAGCGGCACTGAAGCTTTCTTT
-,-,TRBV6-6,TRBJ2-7,CASSYEVRESEQYF,TGTGCCAGCAGTTACGAGGTCCGGGAATCCGAGCAGTACTTC
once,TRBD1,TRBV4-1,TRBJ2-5,CATSPGQGGQGTQYF,TGCGCCACCTCCCCGGGACAGGGCGGACAGGGGACCCAGTACTTC
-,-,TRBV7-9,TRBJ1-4,CASSLVIGRGSNEKLFF,TGTGCCAGCAGCTTAGTGATCGGACGGGGGAGTAATGAAAAACTGTTTTTT
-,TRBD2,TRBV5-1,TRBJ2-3,CASSSTPLTSGDGPRNTQYF,TGCGCCAGCAGCTCCACACCTTTGACTAGCGGGGACGGGCCTAGGAATACGCAGTATTTT
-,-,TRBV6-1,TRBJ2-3,CASRLPGPIDTQYF,TGTGCCAGCAGACTACCGGGACCTATAGATACGCAGTATTTT
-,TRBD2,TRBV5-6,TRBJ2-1,CASSFSGGFQFF,TGTGCCAGCAGCTTTAGCGGGGGGTTTCAATTCTTC
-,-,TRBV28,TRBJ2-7,CASSLFFVNEQYF,TGTGCCAGCAGTTTATTCTTTGTCAACGAGCAGTACTTC
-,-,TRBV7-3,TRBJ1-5,CASSLDGGYNQPQHF,TGTGCCAGCAGCTTAGATGGGGGTTACAATCAGCCCCAGCATTTT
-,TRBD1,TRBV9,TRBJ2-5,CASSRGTGEETQYF,TGTGCCAGCAGCCGAGGGACAGGCGAAGAGACCCAGTACTTC